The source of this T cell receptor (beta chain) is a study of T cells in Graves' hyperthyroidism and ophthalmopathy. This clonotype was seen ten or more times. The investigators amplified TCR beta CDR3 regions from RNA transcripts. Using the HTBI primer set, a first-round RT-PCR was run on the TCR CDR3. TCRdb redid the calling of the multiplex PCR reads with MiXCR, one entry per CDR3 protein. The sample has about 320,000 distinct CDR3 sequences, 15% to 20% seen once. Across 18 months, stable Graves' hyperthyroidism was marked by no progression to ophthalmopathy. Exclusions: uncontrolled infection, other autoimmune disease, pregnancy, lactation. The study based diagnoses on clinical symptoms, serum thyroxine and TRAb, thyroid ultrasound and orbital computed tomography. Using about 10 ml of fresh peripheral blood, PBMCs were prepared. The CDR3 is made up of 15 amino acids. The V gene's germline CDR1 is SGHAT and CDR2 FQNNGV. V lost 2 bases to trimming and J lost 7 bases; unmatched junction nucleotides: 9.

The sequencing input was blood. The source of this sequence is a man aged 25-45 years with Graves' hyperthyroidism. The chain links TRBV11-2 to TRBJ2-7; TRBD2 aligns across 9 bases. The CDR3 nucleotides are TGTGCCAGCAGCTTATCCGGTAGCGGGAGACGGGAGCAGTACTTC. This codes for CASSLSGSGRREQYF. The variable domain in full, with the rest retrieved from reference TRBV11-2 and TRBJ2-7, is EAGVAQSPRYKIIEKRQSVAFWCNPISGHATLYWYQQILGQGPKLLIQFQNNGVVDDSQLPKDRFSAERLKGVDSTLKIQPAKLEDSAVYLCASSLSGSGRREQYFGPGTRLTVT.